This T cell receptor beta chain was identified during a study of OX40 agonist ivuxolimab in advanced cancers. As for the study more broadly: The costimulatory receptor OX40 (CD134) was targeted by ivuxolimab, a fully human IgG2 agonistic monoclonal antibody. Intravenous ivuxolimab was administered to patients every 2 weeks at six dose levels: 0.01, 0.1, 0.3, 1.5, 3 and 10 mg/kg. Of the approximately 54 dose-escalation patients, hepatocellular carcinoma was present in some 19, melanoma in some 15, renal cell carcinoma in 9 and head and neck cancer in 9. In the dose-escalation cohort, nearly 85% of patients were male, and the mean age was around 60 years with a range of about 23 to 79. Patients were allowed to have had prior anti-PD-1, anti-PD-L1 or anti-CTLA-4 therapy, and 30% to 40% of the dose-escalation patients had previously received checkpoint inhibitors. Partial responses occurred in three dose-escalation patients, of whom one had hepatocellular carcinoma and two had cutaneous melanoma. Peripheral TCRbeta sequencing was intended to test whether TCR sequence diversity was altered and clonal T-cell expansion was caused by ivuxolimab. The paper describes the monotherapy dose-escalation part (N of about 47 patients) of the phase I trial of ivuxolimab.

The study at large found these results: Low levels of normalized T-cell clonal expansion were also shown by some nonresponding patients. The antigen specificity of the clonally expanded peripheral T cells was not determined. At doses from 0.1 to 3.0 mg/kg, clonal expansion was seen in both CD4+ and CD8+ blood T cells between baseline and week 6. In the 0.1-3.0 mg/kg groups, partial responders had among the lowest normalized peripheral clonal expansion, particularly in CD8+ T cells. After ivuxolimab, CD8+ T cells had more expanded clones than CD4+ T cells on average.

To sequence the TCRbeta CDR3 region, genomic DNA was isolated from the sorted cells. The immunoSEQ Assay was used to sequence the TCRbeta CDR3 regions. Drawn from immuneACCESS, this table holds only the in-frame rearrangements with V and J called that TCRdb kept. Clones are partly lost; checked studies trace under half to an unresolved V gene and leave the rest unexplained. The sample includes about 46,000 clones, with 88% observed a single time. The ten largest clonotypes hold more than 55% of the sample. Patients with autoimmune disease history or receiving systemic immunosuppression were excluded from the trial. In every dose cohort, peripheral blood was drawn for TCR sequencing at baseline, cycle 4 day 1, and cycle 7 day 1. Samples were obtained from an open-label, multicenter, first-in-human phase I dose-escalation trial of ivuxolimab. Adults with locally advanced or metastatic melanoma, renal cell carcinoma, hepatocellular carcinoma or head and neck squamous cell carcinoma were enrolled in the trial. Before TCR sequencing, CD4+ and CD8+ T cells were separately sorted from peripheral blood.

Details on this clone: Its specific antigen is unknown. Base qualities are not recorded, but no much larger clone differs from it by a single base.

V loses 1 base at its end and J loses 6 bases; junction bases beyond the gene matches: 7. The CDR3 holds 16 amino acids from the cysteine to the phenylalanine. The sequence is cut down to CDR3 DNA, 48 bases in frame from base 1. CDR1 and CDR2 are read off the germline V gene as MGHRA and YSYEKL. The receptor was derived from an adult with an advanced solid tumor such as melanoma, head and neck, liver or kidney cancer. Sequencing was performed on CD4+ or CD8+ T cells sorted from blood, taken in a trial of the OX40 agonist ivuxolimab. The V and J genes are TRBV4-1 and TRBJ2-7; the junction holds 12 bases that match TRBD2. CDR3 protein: CASSQGSASGRGEQYF. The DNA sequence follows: TGCGCCAGCAGCCAAGGTTCGGCTAGCGGGAGGGGCGAGCAGTACTTC.